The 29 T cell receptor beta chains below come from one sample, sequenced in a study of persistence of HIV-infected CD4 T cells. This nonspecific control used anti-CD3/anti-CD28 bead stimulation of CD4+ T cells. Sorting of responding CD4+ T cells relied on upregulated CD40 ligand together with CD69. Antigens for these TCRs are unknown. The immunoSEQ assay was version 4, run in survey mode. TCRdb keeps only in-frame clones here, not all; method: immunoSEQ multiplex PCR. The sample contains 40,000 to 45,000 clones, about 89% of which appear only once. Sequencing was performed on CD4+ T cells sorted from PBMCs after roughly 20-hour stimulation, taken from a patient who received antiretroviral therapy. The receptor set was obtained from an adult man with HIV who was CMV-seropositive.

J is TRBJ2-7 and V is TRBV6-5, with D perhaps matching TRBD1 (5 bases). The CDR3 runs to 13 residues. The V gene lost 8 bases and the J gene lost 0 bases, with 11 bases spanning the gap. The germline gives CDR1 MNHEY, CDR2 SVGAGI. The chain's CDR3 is CASRKGFSYEQYF. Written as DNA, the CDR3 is TGTGCCAGCCGAAAGGGGTTCTCCTACGAGCAGTACTTC.

The CDR3 coding sequence is TGTGCCAGCAGCCTACGGGGGGCAGATACGCAGTATTTT. Its protein is CASSLRGADTQYF. The gene calls are TRBV3-1 (or the pseudogene TRBV3-2) and TRBJ2-3, with 7 bases fitting TRBD2. Germline V CDR1 and CDR2: LGHDT, YNNKEL (reference sequence). The trim removed 4 bases at V and 4 bases at J, leaving 2 bases unmatched. This CDR3 comprises 13 residues.

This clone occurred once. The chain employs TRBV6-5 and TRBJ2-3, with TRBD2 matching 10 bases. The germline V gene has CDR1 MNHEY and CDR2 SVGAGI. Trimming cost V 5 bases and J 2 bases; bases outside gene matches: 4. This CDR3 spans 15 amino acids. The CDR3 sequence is CASSPGLAVTDTQYF. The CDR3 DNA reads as TGTGCCAGCAGTCCCGGACTAGCGGTCACAGATACGCAGTATTTT.

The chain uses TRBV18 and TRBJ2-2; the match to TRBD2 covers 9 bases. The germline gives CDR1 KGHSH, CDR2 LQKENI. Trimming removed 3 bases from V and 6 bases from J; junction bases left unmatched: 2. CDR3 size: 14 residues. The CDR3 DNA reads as TGTGCCAGCTCACCGGGACTAGCCCCCGGGGAGCTGTTTTTT. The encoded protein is CASSPGLAPGELFF. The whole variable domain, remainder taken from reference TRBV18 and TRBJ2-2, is NAGVMQNPRHLVRRRGQEARLRCSPMKGHSHVYWYRQLPEEGLKFMVYLQKENIIDESGMPKERFSAEFPKEGPSILRIQQVVRGDSAAYFCASSPGLAPGELFFGEGSRLTVL.

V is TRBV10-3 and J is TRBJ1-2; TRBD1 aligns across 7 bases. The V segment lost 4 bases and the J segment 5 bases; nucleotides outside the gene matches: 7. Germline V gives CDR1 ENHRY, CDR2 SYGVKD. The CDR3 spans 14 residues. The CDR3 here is CAISVTGTAYGYTF. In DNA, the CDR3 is TGTGCCATCAGTGTGACCGGGACAGCATATGGCTACACCTTC.

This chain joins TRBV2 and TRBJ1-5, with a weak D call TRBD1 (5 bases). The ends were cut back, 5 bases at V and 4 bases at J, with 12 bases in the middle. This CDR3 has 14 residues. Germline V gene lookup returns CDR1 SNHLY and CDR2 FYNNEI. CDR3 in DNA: TGTGCCAGCAGTTTAGACAGAGGAAATCAGCCCCAGCATTTT. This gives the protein CASSLDRGNQPQHF.

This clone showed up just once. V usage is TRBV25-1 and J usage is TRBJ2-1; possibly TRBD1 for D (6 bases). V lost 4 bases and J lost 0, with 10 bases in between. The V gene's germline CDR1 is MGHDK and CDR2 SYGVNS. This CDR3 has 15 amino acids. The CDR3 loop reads CASSGGGSSYNEQFF. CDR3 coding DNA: TGTGCCAGCAGTGGAGGGGGAAGCTCCTACAATGAGCAGTTCTTC.

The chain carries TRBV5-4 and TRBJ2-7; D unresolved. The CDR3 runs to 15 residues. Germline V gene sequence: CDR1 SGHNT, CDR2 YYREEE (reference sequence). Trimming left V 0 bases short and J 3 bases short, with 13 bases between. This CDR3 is CASSLDRSSYYEQYF. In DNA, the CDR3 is TGTGCCAGCAGCTTGGACAGATCCTCCTACTACGAGCAGTACTTC.

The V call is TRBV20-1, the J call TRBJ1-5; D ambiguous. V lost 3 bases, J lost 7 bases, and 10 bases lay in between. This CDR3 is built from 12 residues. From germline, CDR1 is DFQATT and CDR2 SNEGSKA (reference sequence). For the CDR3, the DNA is TGCAGTGCTAGTCCGAGAGGCCAGCCCCAGCATTTT. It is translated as CSASPRGQPQHF.

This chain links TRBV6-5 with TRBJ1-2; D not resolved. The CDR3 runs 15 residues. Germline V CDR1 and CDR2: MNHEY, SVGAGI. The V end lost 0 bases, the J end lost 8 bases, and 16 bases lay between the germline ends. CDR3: CASSYSPQTPGGYTF. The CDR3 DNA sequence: TGTGCCAGCAGTTACTCGCCGCAGACGCCGGGGGGCTACACCTTC.

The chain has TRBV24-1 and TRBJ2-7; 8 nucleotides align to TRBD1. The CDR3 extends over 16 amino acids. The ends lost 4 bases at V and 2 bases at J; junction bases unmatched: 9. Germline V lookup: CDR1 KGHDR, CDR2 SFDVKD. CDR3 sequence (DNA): TGTGCCACCAGTGACAGACCGGGACAGGCCACCTACGAGCAGTACTTC. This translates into CATSDRPGQATYEQYF.

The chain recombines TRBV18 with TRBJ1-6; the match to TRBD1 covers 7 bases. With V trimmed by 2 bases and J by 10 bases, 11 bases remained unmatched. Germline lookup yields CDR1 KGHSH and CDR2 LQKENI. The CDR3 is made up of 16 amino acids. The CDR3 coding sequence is TGTGCCAGCTCACCAACTGCCCAGGGGGTCCGGTCACCCCTCCACTTT. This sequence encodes CASSPTAQGVRSPLHF.

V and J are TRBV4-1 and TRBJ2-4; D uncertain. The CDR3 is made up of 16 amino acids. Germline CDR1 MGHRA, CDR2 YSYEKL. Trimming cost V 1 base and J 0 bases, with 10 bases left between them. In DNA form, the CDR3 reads TGCGCCAGCAGCCAAGGGGGTCTTGCAGCCAAAAACATTCAGTACTTC. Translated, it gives CASSQGGLAAKNIQYF.

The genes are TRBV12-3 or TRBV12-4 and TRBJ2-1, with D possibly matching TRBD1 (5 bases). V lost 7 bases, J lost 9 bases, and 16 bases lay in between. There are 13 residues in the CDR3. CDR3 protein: CASKLQDRVEQFF. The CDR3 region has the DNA TGTGCCAGCAAACTACAGGACCGTGTTGAGCAGTTCTTC.

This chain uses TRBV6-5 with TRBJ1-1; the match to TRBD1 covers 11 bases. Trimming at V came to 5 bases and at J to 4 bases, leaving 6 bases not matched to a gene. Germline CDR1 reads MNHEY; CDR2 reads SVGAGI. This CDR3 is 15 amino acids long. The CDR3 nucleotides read TGTGCCAGCAGTCCAGGACAGGGGGCGACCACTGAAGCTTTCTTT. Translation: CASSPGQGATTEAFF.

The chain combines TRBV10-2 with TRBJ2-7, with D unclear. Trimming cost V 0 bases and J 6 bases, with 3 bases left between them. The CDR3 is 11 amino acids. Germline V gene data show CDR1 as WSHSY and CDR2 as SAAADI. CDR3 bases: TGCGCCAGCAGTGAGTCGCGCGAGCAGTACTTC. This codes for CASSESREQYF.

CDR3 loop: CASLQAVNTEAFF. Here the CDR3 DNA reads TGTGCCAGCCTACAGGCCGTGAACACTGAAGCTTTCTTT. The chain employs TRBV25-1 and TRBJ1-1; D may be TRBD1 (5 bases). The ends were cut back, 8 bases at V and 0 bases at J, with 10 bases in the middle. The CDR3 is 13 amino acids. Looked up from germline, CDR1 is MGHDK and CDR2 is SYGVNS.

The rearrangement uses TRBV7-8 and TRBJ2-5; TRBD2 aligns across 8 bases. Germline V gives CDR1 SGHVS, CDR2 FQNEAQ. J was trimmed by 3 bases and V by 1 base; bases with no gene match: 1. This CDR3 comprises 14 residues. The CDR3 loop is CASSLVAGKETQYF. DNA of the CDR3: TGTGCCAGCAGCTTAGTAGCGGGGAAAGAGACCCAGTACTTC.

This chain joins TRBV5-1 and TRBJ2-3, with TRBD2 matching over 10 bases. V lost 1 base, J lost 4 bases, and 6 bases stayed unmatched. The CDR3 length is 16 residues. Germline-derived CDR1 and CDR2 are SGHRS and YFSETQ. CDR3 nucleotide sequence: TGCGCCAGCAGCTTGAACAGCGGGGGGGCCGCAGATACGCAGTATTTT. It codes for CASSLNSGGAADTQYF. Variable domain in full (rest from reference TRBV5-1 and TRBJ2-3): KAGVTQTPRYLIKTRGQQVTLSCSPISGHRSVSWYQQTPGQGLQFLFEYFSETQRNKGNFPGRFSGRQFSNSRSEMNVSTLELGDSALYLCASSLNSGGAADTQYFGPGTRLTVL.

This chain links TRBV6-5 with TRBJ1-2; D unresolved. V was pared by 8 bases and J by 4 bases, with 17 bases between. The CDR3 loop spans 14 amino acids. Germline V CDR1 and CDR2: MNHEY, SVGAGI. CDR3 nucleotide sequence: TGTGCCAGCTCAACGGGGTTACCGGGCTATGGCTACACCTTC. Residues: CASSTGLPGYGYTF.

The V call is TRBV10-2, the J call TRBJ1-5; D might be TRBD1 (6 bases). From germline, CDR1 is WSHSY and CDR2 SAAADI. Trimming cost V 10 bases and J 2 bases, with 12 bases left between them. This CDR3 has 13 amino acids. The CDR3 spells CATGGAGNQPQHF. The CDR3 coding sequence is TGCGCCACGGGGGGGGCTGGCAATCAGCCCCAGCATTTT.

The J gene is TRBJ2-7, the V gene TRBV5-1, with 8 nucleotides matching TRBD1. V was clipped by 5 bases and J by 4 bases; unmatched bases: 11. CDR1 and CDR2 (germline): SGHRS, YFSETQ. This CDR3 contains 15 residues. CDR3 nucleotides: TGCGCCAGCAGTGCACGGACAGGGCCTCCTTACGAGCAGTACTTC. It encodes CASSARTGPPYEQYF.

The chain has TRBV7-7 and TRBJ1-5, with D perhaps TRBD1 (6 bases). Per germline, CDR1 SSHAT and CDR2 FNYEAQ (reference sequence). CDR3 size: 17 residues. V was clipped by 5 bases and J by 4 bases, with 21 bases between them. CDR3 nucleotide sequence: TGTGCCAGCAGCGGTAAAGGGGGGGACGCTAGTAATCAGCCCCAGCATTTT. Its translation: CASSGKGGDASNQPQHF.

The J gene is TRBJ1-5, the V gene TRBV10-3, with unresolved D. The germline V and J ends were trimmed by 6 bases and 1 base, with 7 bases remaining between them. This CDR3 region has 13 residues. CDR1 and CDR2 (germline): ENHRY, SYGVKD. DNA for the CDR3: TGTGCCATCAGGGAGGGAAGCAATCAGCCCCAGCATTTT. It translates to CAIREGSNQPQHF.

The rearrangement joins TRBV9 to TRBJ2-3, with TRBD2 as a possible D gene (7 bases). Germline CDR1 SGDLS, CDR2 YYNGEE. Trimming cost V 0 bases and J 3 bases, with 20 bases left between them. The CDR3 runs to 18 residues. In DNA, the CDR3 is TGTGCCAGCAGCGTAGACCCTCTTATGGGGGGGCAGACAGATACGCAGTATTTT. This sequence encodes CASSVDPLMGGQTDTQYF.

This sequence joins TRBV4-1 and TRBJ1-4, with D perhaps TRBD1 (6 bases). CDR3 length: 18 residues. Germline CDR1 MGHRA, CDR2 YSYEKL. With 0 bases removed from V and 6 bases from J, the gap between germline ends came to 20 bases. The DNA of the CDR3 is TGCGCCAGCAGCCAAGATCCCTTCGACAGGTCCTCCGATGAAAAACTGTTTTTT. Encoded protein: CASSQDPFDRSSDEKLFF.

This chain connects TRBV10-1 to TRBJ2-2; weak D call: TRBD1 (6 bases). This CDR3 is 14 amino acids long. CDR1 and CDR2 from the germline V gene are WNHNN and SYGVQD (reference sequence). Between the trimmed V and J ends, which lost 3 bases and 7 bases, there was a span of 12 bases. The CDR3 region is CASSETGLSGELFF. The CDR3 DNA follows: TGCGCCAGCAGTGAAACAGGGTTGAGCGGGGAGCTGTTTTTT.

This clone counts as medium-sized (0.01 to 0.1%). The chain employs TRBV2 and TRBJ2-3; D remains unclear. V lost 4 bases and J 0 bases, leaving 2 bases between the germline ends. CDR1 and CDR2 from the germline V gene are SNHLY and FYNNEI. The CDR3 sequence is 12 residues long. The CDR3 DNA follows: TGTGCCAGCAGTGTTAGCACAGATACGCAGTATTTT. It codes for CASSVSTDTQYF.

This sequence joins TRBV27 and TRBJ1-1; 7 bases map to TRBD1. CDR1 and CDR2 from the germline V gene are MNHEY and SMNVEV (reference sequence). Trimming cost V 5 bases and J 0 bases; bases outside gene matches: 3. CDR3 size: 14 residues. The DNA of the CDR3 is TGTGCCAGCAGTGCGACAGGGATGAACACTGAAGCTTTCTTT. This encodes CASSATGMNTEAFF.